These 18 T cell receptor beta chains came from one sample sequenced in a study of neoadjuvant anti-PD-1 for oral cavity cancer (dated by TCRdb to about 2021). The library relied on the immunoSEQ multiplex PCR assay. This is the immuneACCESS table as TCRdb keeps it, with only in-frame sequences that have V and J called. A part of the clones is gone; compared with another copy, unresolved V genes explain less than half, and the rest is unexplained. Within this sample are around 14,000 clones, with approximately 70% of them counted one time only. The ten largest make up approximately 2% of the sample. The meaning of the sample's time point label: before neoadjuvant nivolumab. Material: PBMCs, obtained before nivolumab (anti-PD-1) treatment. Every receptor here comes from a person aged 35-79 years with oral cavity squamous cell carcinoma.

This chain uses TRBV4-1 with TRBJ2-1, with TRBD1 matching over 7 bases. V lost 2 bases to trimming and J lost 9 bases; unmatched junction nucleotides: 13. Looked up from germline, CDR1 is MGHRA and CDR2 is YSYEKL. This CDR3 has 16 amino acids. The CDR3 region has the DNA TGCGCCAGCAGCCAATTTACAGGGGCAGGCGTCTTTGAGCAGTTCTTC. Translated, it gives CASSQFTGAGVFEQFF.

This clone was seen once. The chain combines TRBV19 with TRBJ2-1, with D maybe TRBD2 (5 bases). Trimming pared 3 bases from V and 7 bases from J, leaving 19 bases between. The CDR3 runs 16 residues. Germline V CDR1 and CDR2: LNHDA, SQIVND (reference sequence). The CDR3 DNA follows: TGTGCCAGTAGTATCGAGGCCGCTAGCCTCCGGAATGAGCAGTTCTTC. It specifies CASSIEAASLRNEQFF.

CDR3 in DNA: TGTGCCTACTCTCCCGGGGGGGGGAACTATGGCTACACCTTC. Translation gives CAYSPGGGNYGYTF. J is TRBJ1-2 and V is TRBV30, with D perhaps matching TRBD1 (5 bases). Germline V gives CDR1 GTSNPN, CDR2 SVGIG (reference sequence). V was shortened by 7 bases and J by 2 bases, with 17 bases between the two germline ends. The CDR3 consists of 14 residues. Variable domain in full (rest from reference TRBV30 and TRBJ1-2): SQTIHQWPATLVQPVGSPLSLECTVEGTSNPNLYWYRQAAGRGLQLLFYSVGIGQISSEVPQNLSASRPQDRQFILSSKKLLLSDSGFYLCAYSPGGGNYGYTFGSGTRLTVV.

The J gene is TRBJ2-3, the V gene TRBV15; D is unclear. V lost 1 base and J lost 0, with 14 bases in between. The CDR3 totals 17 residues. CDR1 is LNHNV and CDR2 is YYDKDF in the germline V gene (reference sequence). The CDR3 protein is CATSRVQWVESTDTQYF. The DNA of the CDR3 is TGTGCCACCAGCAGAGTTCAATGGGTGGAGAGCACAGATACGCAGTATTTT. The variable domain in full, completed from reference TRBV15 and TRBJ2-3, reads DAMVIQNPRYQVTQFGKPVTLSCSQTLNHNVMYWYQQKSSQAPKLLFHYYDKDFNNEADTPDNFQSRRPNTSFCFLDIRSPGLGDTAMYLCATSRVQWVESTDTQYFGPGTRLTVL.

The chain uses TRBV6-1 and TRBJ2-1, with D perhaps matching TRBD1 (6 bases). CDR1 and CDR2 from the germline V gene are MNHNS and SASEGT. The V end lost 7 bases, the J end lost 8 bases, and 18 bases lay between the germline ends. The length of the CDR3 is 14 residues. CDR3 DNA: TGTGCCAGCACCCGAGGGGGATCAAACGATGAGCAGTTCTTC. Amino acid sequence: CASTRGGSNDEQFF.

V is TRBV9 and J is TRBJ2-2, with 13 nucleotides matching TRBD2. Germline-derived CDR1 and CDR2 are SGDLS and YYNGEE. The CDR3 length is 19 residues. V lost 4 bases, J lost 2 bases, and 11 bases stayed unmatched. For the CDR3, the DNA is TGTGCCAGCAGCCCTGGACTAGCGGGAGTAGTATCAAACACCGGGGAGCTGTTTTTT. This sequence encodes CASSPGLAGVVSNTGELFF. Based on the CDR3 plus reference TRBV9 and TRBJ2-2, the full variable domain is DSGVTQTPKHLITATGQRVTLRCSPRSGDLSVYWYQQSLDQGLQFLIQYYNGEERAKGNILERFSAQQFPDLHSELNLSSLELGDSALYFCASSPGLAGVVSNTGELFFGEGSRLTVL.

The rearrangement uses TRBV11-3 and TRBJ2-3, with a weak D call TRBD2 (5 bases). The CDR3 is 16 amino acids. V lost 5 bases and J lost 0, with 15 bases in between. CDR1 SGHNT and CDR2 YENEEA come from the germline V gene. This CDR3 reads CASSPDGTRSTDTQYF. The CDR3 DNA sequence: TGTGCCAGCAGCCCAGATGGTACTAGGAGCACAGATACGCAGTATTTT.

CDR3 residues: CASSVDRMIYEQYF. The CDR3 bases are TGCGCCAGCAGCGTGGACAGGATGATCTACGAGCAGTACTTC. The V gene is TRBV5-1, the J gene TRBJ2-7, with TRBD1 matching over 7 bases. Per the germline V gene, CDR1 is SGHRS and CDR2 is YFSETQ. Trimming took 4 bases from V and 3 from J; bases not matched to a gene: 7. The CDR3 runs to 14 residues.

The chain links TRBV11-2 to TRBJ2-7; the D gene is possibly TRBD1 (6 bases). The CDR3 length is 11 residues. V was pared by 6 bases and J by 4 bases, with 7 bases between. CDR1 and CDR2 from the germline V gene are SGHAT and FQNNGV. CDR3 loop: CASRQGYEQYF. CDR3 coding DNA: TGTGCCAGCAGACAGGGATACGAGCAGTACTTC.

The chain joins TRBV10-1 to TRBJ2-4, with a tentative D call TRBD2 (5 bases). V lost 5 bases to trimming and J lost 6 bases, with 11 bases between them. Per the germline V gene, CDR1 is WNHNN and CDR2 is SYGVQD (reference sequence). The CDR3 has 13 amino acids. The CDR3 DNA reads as TGCGCCAGCAGTCCAGCGGTAGGAAACATTCAGTACTTC. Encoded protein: CASSPAVGNIQYF.

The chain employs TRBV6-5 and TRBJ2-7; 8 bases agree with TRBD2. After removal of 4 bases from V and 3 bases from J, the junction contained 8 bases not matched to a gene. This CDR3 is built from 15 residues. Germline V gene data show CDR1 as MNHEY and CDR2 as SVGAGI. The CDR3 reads CASSSMLAGRYEQYF. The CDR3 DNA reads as TGTGCCAGCAGTTCTATGTTAGCGGGACGCTACGAGCAGTACTTC.

CDR3 nucleotide sequence: TGTGCCAGCTCACCATTTGGCGGACATCAGCCCCAGCATTTT. Translating it yields CASSPFGGHQPQHF. The J gene is TRBJ1-5, the V gene TRBV18; unclear D gene. The CDR3 length is 14 residues. CDR1 KGHSH and CDR2 LQKENI come from the germline V gene. V was pared by 2 bases and J by 5 bases, with 10 bases between. Full variable domain (missing parts from reference TRBV18 and TRBJ1-5): NAGVMQNPRHLVRRRGQEARLRCSPMKGHSHVYWYRQLPEEGLKFMVYLQKENIIDESGMPKERFSAEFPKEGPSILRIQQVVRGDSAAYFCASSPFGGHQPQHFGDGTRLSIL.

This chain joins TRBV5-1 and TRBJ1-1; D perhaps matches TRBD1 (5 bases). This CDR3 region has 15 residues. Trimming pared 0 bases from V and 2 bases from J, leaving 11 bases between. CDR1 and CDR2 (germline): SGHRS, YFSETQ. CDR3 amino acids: CASSLDLRGNTEAFF. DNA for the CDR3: TGCGCCAGCAGCTTGGATTTGAGGGGAAACACTGAAGCTTTCTTT.

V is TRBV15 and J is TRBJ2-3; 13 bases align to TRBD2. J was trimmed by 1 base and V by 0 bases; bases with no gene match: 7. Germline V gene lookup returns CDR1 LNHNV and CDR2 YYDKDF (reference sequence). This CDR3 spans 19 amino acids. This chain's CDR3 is CATSRDGGLAGDRTDTQYF. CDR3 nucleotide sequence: TGTGCCACCAGCAGAGATGGAGGACTAGCGGGGGACCGCACAGATACGCAGTATTTT. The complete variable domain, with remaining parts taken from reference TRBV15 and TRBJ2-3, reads DAMVIQNPRYQVTQFGKPVTLSCSQTLNHNVMYWYQQKSSQAPKLLFHYYDKDFNNEADTPDNFQSRRPNTSFCFLDIRSPGLGDTAMYLCATSRDGGLAGDRTDTQYFGPGTRLTVL.

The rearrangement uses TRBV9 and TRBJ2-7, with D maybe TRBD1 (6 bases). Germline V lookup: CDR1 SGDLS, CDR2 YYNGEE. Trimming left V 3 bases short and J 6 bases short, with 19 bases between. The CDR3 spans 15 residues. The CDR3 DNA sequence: TGTGCCAGCAGCGCCAAACAAAACAGGGTTGCCGAGCAGTACTTC. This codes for CASSAKQNRVAEQYF.

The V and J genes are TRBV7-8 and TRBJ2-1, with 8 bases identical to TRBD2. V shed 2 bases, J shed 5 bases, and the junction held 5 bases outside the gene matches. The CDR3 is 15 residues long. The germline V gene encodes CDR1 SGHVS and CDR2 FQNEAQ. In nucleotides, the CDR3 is TGTGCCAGCAGCTTATACGGGGGGGCGCACAATGAGCAGTTCTTC. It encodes CASSLYGGAHNEQFF.

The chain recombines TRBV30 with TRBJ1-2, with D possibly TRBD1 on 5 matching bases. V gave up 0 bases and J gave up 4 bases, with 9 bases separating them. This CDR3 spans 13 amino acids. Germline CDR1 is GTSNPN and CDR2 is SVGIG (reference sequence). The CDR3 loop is CAWSVRGVYGYTF. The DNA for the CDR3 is TGTGCCTGGAGTGTCCGGGGCGTCTATGGCTACACCTTC.

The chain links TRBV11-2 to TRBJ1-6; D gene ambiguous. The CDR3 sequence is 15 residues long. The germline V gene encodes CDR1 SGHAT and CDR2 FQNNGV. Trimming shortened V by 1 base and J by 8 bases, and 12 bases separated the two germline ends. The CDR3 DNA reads TGTGCCAGCAGCTTAGGTCAGAGATCTGATTCACCCCTCCACTTT. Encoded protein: CASSLGQRSDSPLHF.